The table lists the clone carrying this TCR beta chain with a few counts. This sample was taken from a study of blood T cell repertoires in COVID-19. About the research overall: Samples representing acute and convalescent COVID-19 were sourced from the United States, Italy and Spain. In each case, the material was cDNA or gDNA derived from T cells, B-cell-depleted T cells, or PBMCs.

In the source study's methods: Amplified reference gene primers provided the basis for estimating nucleated cell counts. Measured with immunoSEQ multiplex PCR; TCRdb has only the in-frame clones, and not every one. V and J calls and clone size are as listed in that table; D and trimming were resolved from the DNA. The sample contains 200,000 to 250,000 clones, 87% of which appear only once. The CDR3 runs 13 residues. Germline CDR1 reads SGDLS; CDR2 reads YYNGEE. V gave up 6 bases and J gave up 3 bases; unmatched junction bases: 4. The chain employs TRBV9 and TRBJ2-3; 7 positions agree with TRBD1. The sequenced material came from peripheral blood. The sequence was collected from a woman aged 18-29 years who had recovered from COVID-19. The DNA for the CDR3 is TGTGCCAGCACCAAGACAGGGACAGATACGCAGTATTTT. Its protein product is CASTKTGTDTQYF.